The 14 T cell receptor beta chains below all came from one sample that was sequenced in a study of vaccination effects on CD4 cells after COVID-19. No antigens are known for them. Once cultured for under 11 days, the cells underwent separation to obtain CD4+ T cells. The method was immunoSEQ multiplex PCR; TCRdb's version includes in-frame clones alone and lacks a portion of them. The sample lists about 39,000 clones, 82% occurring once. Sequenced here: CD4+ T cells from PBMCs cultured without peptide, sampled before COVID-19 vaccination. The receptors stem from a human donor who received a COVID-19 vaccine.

CDR3 nucleotide sequence: TGTGCCAGCAGCCAATGGCTAACCGGCAATGAGCAGTTCTTC. This sequence encodes CASSQWLTGNEQFF. The chain carries TRBV14 and TRBJ2-1, with D unclear. Germline CDR1 SGHDN, CDR2 FVKESK. V shed 2 bases and J shed 6 bases, with 11 bases lying between them. CDR3 length equals 14 residues.

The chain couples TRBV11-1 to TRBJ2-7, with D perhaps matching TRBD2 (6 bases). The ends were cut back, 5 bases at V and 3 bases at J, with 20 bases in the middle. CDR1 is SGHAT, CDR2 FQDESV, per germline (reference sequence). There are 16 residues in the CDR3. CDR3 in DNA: TGTGCCAGCAGCCCAAGTCCGGGACGGGGGAACTACGAGCAGTACGTC. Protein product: CASSPSPGRGNYEQYV.

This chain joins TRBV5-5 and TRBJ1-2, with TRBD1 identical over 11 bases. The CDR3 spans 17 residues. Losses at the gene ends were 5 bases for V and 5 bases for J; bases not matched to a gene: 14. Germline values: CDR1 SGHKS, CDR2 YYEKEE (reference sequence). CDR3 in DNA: TGTGCCAGCAGGACCGGACAGGGGGCCTTTATGAGTTATGGCTACACCTTC. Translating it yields CASRTGQGAFMSYGYTF.

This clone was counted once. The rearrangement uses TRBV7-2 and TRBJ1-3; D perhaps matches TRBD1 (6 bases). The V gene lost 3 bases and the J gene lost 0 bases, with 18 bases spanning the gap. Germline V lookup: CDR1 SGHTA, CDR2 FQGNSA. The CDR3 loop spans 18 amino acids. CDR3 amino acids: CASSFWGPIVGSGNTIYF. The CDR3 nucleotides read TGTGCCAGCAGCTTCTGGGGGCCGATTGTCGGCTCTGGAAACACCATATATTTT. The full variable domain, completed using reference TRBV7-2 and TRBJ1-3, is GAGVSQSPSNKVTEKGKDVELRCDPISGHTALYWYRQSLGQGLEFLIYFQGNSAPDKSGLPSDRFSAERTGGSVSTLTIQRTQQEDSAVYLCASSFWGPIVGSGNTIYFGEGSWLTVV.

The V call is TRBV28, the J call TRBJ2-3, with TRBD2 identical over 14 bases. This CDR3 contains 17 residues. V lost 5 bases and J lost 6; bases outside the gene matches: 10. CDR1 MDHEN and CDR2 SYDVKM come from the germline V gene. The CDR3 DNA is TGTGCCAGCAGTCCCCGTGGACTAGCGGGGGGATCTGATACGCAGTATTTT. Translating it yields CASSPRGLAGGSDTQYF.

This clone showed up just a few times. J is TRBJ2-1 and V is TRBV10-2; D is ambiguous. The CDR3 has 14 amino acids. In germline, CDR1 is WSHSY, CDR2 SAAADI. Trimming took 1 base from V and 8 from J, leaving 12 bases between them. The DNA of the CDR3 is TGCGCCAGCAGTGAGTTGAGGCTGGCCCATGAGCAGTTCTTC. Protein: CASSELRLAHEQFF.

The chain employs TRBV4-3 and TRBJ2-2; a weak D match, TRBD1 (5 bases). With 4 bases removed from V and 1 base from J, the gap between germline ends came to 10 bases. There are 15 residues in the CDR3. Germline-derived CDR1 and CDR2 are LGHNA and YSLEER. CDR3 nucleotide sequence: TGCGCCAGCAGCCTGAGTGACAGGAACACCGGGGAGCTGTTTTTT. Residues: CASSLSDRNTGELFF.

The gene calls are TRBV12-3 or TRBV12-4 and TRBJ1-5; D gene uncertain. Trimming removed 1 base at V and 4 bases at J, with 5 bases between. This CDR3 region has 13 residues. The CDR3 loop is CASSLGPNQPQHF. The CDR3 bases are TGTGCCAGCAGTTTAGGCCCGAATCAGCCCCAGCATTTT.

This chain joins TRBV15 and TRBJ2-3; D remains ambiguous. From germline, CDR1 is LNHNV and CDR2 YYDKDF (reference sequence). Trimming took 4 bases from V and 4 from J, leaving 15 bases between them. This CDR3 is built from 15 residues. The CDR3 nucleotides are TGTGCCACCAGCATGTCCGGAGTTGGATCAGATACGCAGTATTTT. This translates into CATSMSGVGSDTQYF.

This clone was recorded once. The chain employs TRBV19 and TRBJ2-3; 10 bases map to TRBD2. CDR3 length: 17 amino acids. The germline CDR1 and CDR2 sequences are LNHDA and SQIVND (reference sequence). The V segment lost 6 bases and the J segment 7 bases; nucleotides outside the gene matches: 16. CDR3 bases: TGTGCCAGTAGCCGAAGCCCCAGCGGGGGGGCCTTAAATACGCAGTATTTT. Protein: CASSRSPSGGALNTQYF.

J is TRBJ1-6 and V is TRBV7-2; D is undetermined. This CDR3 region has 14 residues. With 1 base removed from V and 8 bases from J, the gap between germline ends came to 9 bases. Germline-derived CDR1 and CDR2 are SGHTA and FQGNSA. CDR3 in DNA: TGTGCCAGCAGCTTAGGCAGCCCCTATTCACCCCTCCACTTT. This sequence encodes CASSLGSPYSPLHF.

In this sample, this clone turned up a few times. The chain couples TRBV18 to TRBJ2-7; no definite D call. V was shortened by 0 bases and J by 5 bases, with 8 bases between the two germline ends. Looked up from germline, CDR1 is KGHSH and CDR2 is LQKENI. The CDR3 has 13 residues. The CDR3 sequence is CASSPPGINEQYV. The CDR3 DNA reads TGTGCCAGCTCACCACCGGGGATCAACGAGCAGTACGTC.

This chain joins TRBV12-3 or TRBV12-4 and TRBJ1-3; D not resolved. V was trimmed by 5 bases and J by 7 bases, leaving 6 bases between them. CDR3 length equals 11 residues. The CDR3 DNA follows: TGTGCCAGCAGTCCCCAGAACACCATATATTTT. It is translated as CASSPQNTIYF.

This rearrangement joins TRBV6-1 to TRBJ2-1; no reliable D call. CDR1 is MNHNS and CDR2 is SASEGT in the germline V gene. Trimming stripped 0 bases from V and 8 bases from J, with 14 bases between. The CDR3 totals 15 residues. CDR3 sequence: CASSEAPGRRDEQFF. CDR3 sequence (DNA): TGTGCCAGCAGTGAAGCCCCAGGTCGAAGAGATGAGCAGTTCTTC.